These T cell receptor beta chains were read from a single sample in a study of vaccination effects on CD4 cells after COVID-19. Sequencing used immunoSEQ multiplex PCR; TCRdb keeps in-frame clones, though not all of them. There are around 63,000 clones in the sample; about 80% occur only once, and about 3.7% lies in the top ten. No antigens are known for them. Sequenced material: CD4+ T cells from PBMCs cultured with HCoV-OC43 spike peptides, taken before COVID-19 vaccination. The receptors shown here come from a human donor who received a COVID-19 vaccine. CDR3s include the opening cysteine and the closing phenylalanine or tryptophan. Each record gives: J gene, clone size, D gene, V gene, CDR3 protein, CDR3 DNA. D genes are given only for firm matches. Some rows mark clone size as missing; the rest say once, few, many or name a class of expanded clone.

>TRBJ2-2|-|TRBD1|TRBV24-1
CATSPVGVGRGSTGELFF
TGTGCCACCAGTCCAGTCGGTGTGGGCAGGGGGAGTACCGGGGAGCTGTTTTTT
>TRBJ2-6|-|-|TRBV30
CAQDRPGANVLTF
TGTGCCCAAGACAGGCCTGGGGCCAACGTCCTGACTTTC
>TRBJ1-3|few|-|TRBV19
CASSISFSGNTIYF
TGTGCCAGTAGTATTAGCTTCTCCGGAAACACCATATATTTT
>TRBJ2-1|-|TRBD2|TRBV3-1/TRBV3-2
CASSPPTSGKQFF
TGTGCCAGCAGCCCCCCGACTAGCGGGAAGCAGTTCTTC
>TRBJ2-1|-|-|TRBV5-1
CASSLSDVINEQFF
TGCGCCAGCAGCCTTAGTGATGTCATTAATGAGCAGTTCTTC
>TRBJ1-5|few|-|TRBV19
CASRKQPQHF
TGTGCCAGTAGAAAACAGCCCCAGCATTTT
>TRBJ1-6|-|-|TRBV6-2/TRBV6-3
CASSTLSNSPLHF
TGTGCCAGCAGTACATTATCTAATTCACCCCTCCACTTT
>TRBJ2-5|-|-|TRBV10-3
CAISDVAGETQYF
TGTGCCATCAGTGATGTGGCAGGGGAGACCCAGTACTTC
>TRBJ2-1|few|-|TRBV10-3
CAISGYNEQFF
TGTGCCATCAGTGGTTACAATGAGCAGTTCTTC
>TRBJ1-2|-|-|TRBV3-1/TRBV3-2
CASSQRTDVYGYTF
TGTGCCAGCAGCCAACGGACCGACGTTTATGGCTACACCTTC